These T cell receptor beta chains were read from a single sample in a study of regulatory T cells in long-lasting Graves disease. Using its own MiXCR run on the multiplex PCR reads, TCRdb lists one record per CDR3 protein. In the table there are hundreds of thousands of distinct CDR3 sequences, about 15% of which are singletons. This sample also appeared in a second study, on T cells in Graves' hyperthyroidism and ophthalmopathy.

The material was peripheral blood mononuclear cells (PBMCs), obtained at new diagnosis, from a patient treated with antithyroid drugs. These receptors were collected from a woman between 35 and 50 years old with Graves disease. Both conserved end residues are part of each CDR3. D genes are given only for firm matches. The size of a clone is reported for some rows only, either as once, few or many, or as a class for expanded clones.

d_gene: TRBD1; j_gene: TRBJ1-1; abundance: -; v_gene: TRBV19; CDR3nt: TGTGCCTCCTCCCCGGGACAGAAGGGCACTGAAGCTTTCTTT; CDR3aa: CASSPGQKGTEAFF
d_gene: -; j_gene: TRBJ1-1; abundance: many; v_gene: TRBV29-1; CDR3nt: TGCAGCGTTGTTTCGGGTATTCTCATGAACACTGAAGCTTTCTTT; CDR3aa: CSVVSGILMNTEAFF
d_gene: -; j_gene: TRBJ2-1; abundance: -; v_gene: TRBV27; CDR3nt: TGTGCCAGGAGTCTACCCAGCTCCTACAATGAGCAGTTCTTC; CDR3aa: CARSLPSSYNEQFF
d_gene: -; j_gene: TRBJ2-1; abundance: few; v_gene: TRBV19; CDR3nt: TGTGCCAGTAGTCCAGAGCGGTCCCAAACCAATGAGCAGTTCTTC; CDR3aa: CASSPERSQTNEQFF
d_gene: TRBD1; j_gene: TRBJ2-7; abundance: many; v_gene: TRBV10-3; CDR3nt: TGTGCCATCAGTGCCGGGACAGGGGCCTCCTACGAGCAGTACTTC; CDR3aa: CAISAGTGASYEQYF
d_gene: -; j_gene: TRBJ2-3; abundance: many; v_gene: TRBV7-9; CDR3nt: TGTGCCAGCAGCTACTGGGGGGACACAGATACGCAGTATTTT; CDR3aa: CASSYWGDTDTQYF
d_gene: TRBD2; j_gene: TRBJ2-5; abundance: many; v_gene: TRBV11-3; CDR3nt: TGTGCCAGCAGCTTAGTATTCTCTAGCGGGTACCAAGAGACCCAGTACTTC; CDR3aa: CASSLVFSSGYQETQYF
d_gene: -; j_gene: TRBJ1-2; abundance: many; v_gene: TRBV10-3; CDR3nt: TGTGCCACCACGGAACTTCGAGATCTTATGGATGGCTACACCTTC; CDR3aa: CATTELRDLMDGYTF
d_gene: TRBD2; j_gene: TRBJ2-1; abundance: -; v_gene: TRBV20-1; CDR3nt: TGCAGTGCTAGAGCCAGCGGGAGCTCCAACAATGAGCAGTTCTTC; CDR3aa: CSARASGSSNNEQFF
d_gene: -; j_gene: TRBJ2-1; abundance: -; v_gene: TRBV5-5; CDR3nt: TGTGCCAGCAGCTTGGGACCGGGAGCTTCGTCCAATGAGCAGTTCTTC; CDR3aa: CASSLGPGASSNEQFF
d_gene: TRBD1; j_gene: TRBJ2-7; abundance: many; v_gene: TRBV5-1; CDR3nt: TGCGCCAGCAGCTTGTCAGGGGGCGGGTACGAGCAGTACTTC; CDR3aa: CASSLSGGGYEQYF
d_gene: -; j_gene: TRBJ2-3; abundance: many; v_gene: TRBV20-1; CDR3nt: TGCAGTGCTAAGCGGCCAGGGATATCGAATACGCAGTATTTT; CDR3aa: CSAKRPGISNTQYF
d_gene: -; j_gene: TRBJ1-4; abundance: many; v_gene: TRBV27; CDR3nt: TGTGCCAGCAAGGGGACGGCCTCCGCAGGACTGTTTTTT; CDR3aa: CASKGTASAGLFF
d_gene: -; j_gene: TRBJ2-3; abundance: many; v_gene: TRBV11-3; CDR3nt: TGTGCCAGCAGCTTAGGATTTAGGGACACAGATACGCAGTATTTT; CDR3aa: CASSLGFRDTDTQYF
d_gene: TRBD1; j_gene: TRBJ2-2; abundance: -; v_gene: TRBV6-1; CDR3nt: TGTGCCAGCAGTCGGACAGGAGACACCGGGGAGCTGCTTTTT; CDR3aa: CASSRTGDTGELLF